A single sample gave rise to the 10 T cell receptor beta chains below, sequenced in a study of blood T cell repertoires in COVID-19. The method was immunoSEQ multiplex PCR; TCRdb's version includes in-frame clones alone and lacks a portion of them. The sample includes more than 300,000 clones, around nine tenths of them seen just once. The specimen sequenced was PBMCs or T cells enriched from blood (not recorded which). The receptors shown here come from a woman aged 25 to 45 who had recovered from COVID-19.

The rearrangement uses TRBV9 and TRBJ2-1, with 12 nucleotides matching TRBD1. CDR3 length equals 16 residues. V shed 1 base, J shed 7 bases, and the junction held 6 bases outside the gene matches. Germline loops: CDR1 SGDLS, CDR2 YYNGEE. CDR3 protein: CASSVRGQGALNEQFF. In DNA form, the CDR3 reads TGTGCCAGCAGCGTAAGGGGACAGGGGGCCCTGAATGAGCAGTTCTTC.

This chain joins TRBV2 and TRBJ2-1; a weak D match, TRBD2 (6 bases). V was shortened by 6 bases and J by 0 bases, with 12 bases between the two germline ends. Germline lookup yields CDR1 SNHLY and CDR2 FYNNEI. The CDR3 runs 15 residues. CDR3 coding DNA: TGTGCCAGCAGAGTAGCGGAAACCTCCTACAATGAGCAGTTCTTC. Amino acids: CASRVAETSYNEQFF.

The chain is built from TRBV10-3 and TRBJ2-7; TRBD1 aligns across 10 bases. Germline CDR1 ENHRY, CDR2 SYGVKD. V trimming: 2 bases; J trimming: 4 bases; junction bases outside the gene matches: 2. The CDR3 consists of 14 residues. CDR3 protein: CAISEDRGLYEQYF. CDR3 DNA: TGTGCCATCAGTGAGGACAGGGGGCTATACGAGCAGTACTTC.

This clone has only a few counts. This chain uses TRBV4-1 with TRBJ2-5; TRBD1 might be the D (6 bases). The CDR3 covers 17 residues. Germline values: CDR1 MGHRA, CDR2 YSYEKL. V shed 7 bases and J shed 5 bases, with 26 bases lying between them. The CDR3 region has the DNA TGCGCCAGCACCACAGGGTTGGACCCACGGTTCTCGGAGACCCAGTACTTC. Its protein product is CASTTGLDPRFSETQYF.

For this clone: The sample holds other DNA sequences that translate to the same CDR3. The chain has TRBV19 and TRBJ1-1; D is uncertain. CDR1 and CDR2 from the germline V gene are LNHDA and SQIVND (reference sequence). The CDR3 spans 12 residues. V gave up 5 bases and J gave up 0 bases, with 4 bases separating them. The CDR3 sequence: CASSYMNTEAFF. The DNA of the CDR3 is TGTGCCAGTAGTTACATGAACACTGAAGCTTTCTTT.

The genes are TRBV23-1 and TRBJ1-5; perhaps TRBD1 as D (5 bases). TRBV23-1 has ORF status, its function being uncertain. V gave up 0 bases and J gave up 0 bases, with 18 bases separating them. This CDR3 spans 19 amino acids. The CDR3 spells CASSQSVFSPGNSNQPQHF. The CDR3 nucleotides are TGCGCCAGCAGTCAATCAGTATTTAGTCCAGGGAATAGCAATCAGCCCCAGCATTTT.

The chain recombines TRBV27 with TRBJ2-1, with TRBD2 identical over 11 bases. V lost 1 base, J lost 7 bases, and 6 bases stayed unmatched. This CDR3 is 16 amino acids long. Germline loops: CDR1 MNHEY, CDR2 SMNVEV (reference sequence). In nucleotides, the CDR3 is TGTGCCAGCAGTTTATTAGAACTAGCGGGAGTAAATGAGCAGTTCTTC. This sequence encodes CASSLLELAGVNEQFF.

V is TRBV5-1 and J is TRBJ1-1; 8 bases map to TRBD1. The CDR3 length is 17 residues. V lost 2 bases, J lost 0 bases, and 9 bases stayed unmatched. The germline CDR1 and CDR2 sequences are SGHRS and YFSETQ. The CDR3 is CASSFTRTGHLNTEAFF. CDR3 DNA sequence: TGCGCCAGCAGCTTCACTAGGACAGGGCACCTGAACACTGAAGCTTTCTTT.

This rearrangement joins TRBV15 to TRBJ2-3; 7 bases match TRBD1. The germline gives CDR1 LNHNV, CDR2 YYDKDF (reference sequence). The CDR3 is made up of 14 amino acids. With 2 bases clipped from V and 4 bases from J, the junction kept 3 bases outside the gene matches. The CDR3 protein is CATSRRQGPDTQYF. CDR3 DNA sequence: TGTGCCACCAGCAGAAGACAGGGTCCAGATACGCAGTATTTT.

The V gene is TRBV2, the J gene TRBJ2-2, with TRBD1 as a possible D gene (6 bases). The CDR3 loop spans 13 amino acids. Trimming took off 2 bases at V and 5 bases at J, with 6 bases between the two ends. Germline CDR1 reads SNHLY; CDR2 reads FYNNEI. The CDR3 reads CASSEQGTGELFF. The CDR3 coding sequence is TGTGCCAGCAGTGAACAGGGGACCGGGGAGCTGTTTTTT.